Presented here are 21 T cell receptor beta chains from one specimen sequenced in a study of shared clonotypes between healthy human individuals (dated by TCRdb to about 2020). The method behind the library was the immunoSEQ multiplex PCR assay. The source is immuneACCESS, and TCRdb retained only in-frame sequences with V and J called. Part of the clones is not carried over; for the studies checked, unresolved V genes explain less than half of this, and the remainder is unexplained. For this sample there are about 470,000 clones; 70% to 80% appear just once. The ten largest account for about 12% of the sample. The sample consisted of PBMCs. Receptors were obtained from a woman aged 35 to 49 in good health. Some clones in this sample may be carry-over from other donors' samples.

The V and J genes are TRBV6-1 and TRBJ2-5; 10 bases match TRBD2. V was pared by 4 bases and J by 4 bases, with 6 bases of the junction left unmatched. Per the germline V gene, CDR1 is MNHNS and CDR2 is SASEGT. The CDR3 is 15 residues long. CDR3 coding DNA: TGTGCCAGCAGTGGAATAGCGGGAGGAAGAGAGACCCAGTACTTC. It yields the protein CASSGIAGGRETQYF.

This chain joins TRBV7-9 and TRBJ2-1, with D possibly matching TRBD2 (5 bases). There are 13 residues in the CDR3. The germline V and J ends were trimmed by 0 bases and 10 bases, with 10 bases remaining between them. CDR1 is SEHNR and CDR2 is FQNEAQ in the germline V gene (reference sequence). The chain's CDR3 is CASSLAGQREQFF. The CDR3 nucleotides are TGTGCCAGCAGCTTAGCGGGTCAGCGGGAGCAGTTCTTC.

The genes are TRBV5-1 and TRBJ2-3; possibly TRBD2 for D (6 bases). In germline, CDR1 is SGHRS, CDR2 YFSETQ. The length of the CDR3 is 16 residues. V shed 5 bases and J shed 0 bases, with 16 bases lying between them. This CDR3 reads CASSPTGDPSTDTQYF. CDR3 coding DNA: TGCGCCAGCAGTCCTACGGGGGATCCTAGCACAGATACGCAGTATTTT.

The chain couples TRBV2 to TRBJ2-7; 7 bases match TRBD2. CDR1 SNHLY and CDR2 FYNNEI come from the germline V gene. The ends lost 4 bases at V and 7 bases at J; junction bases unmatched: 7. The CDR3 is 13 amino acids. The CDR3 DNA reads TGTGCCAGCAGTGTCGTGGGAGGGCCTGAGCAGTACTTC. Amino acids: CASSVVGGPEQYF.

The chain is built from TRBV23-1 and TRBJ2-7; 9 nucleotides line up with TRBD1. TRBV23-1 is filed as an ORF, its function uncertain. V lost 4 bases and J lost 0; bases outside the gene matches: 16. This CDR3 is built from 19 residues. Here the CDR3 DNA reads TGCGCCAGCAGTCGGGGGGGGACAGGGTACCACGGAGACTCCTACGAGCAGTACTTC. It yields the protein CASSRGGTGYHGDSYEQYF.

The chain links TRBV28 to TRBJ2-3; D remains ambiguous. The V gene lost 3 bases and the J gene lost 0 bases, with 7 bases spanning the gap. There are 14 residues in the CDR3. Looked up from germline, CDR1 is MDHEN and CDR2 is SYDVKM. CDR3 bases: TGTGCCAGCAGTTTCCCCTCTAGCACAGATACGCAGTATTTT. Amino acids: CASSFPSSTDTQYF.

The chain links TRBV27 to TRBJ1-2; tentative D call: TRBD1 (6 bases). CDR3 length: 17 residues. Germline lookup yields CDR1 MNHEY and CDR2 SMNVEV (reference sequence). The germline V and J ends were trimmed by 6 bases and 1 base, with 21 bases remaining between them. The CDR3 sequence is CASSIARGTLINYGYTF. The CDR3 DNA is TGTGCCAGCAGCATTGCCCGAGGGACATTGATTAACTATGGCTACACCTTC.

J is TRBJ2-5 and V is TRBV6-6, with TRBD2 identical over 12 bases. CDR1 and CDR2 (germline): MNHNY, SVGAGI (reference sequence). The CDR3 spans 14 residues. The V gene end was trimmed by 7 bases and the J gene end by 5 bases; junction bases not matched to a gene: 5. CDR3 sequence reads: CASTGLAGGETQYF. The DNA for the CDR3 is TGTGCCAGCACCGGCCTAGCGGGAGGGGAGACCCAGTACTTC.

This clone appeared a few times. A much larger clone differs by one base, so this may be a read error. The chain joins TRBV2 to TRBJ2-7; D is possibly TRBD1 (6 bases). The V end was cut by 5 bases, the J end by 6 bases, with 14 bases between. The germline CDR1 and CDR2 sequences are SNHLY and FYNNEI. This CDR3 is built from 13 residues. CDR3 DNA: TGTGCCAGCAGTACAGGGATCCCCTGCGAGCAGTACTTC. It codes for CASSTGIPCEQYF.

The V call is TRBV4-3, the J call TRBJ2-2, with D maybe TRBD1 (5 bases). Germline V gene sequence: CDR1 LGHNA, CDR2 YSLEER. This CDR3 region has 17 residues. Trimming removed 1 base at V and 1 base at J, with 13 bases between. Here the CDR3 reads CASSQARRQLNTGELFF. The DNA of the CDR3 is TGCGCCAGCAGCCAAGCTCGACGACAGCTGAACACCGGGGAGCTGTTTTTT.

J is TRBJ2-5 and V is TRBV20-1, with D hard to call. CDR1 and CDR2 (germline): DFQATT, SNEGSKA (reference sequence). The ends were cut back, 6 bases at V and 5 bases at J, with 7 bases in the middle. The CDR3 consists of 10 residues. The CDR3 loop reads CSAPRETQYF. The CDR3 DNA sequence: TGCAGTGCCCCTAGGGAGACCCAGTACTTC.

A remark on this clone: One junction end does not reproduce the germline sequence, and a read error may be involved. Other DNA sequences of this sample code for an identical CDR3. V gene TRBV29-1 combines with J gene TRBJ1-1; 7 bases align to TRBD1. CDR3 length equals 12 residues. Germline V gives CDR1 SQVTM, CDR2 ANQGSEA. CDR3 DNA sequence: TGCAGCGCCCGGACAGGAAACACTGAGGCTTTCTTT. This gives the protein CSARTGNTEAFF.

V usage is TRBV7-3 and J usage is TRBJ2-3; D call uncertain. Trimming removed 1 base from V and 0 bases from J, with 8 bases in between. The CDR3 runs 15 residues. Per the germline V gene, CDR1 is SGHTA and CDR2 is FQGTGA. In DNA, the CDR3 is TGTGCCAGCAGCTTAAGATCCAGCAGCACAGATACGCAGTATTTT. Its protein is CASSLRSSSTDTQYF.

V usage is TRBV5-1 and J usage is TRBJ2-7; TRBD1 might be the D (5 bases). Germline-derived CDR1 and CDR2 are SGHRS and YFSETQ. The CDR3 extends over 16 amino acids. Trimming pared 7 bases from V and 3 bases from J, leaving 23 bases between. The DNA of the CDR3 is TGCGCCAGCGGGGCAGGGCTCGACCTATCCGTCTACGAGCAGTACTTC. It specifies CASGAGLDLSVYEQYF.

This chain connects TRBV29-1 to TRBJ1-1; tentative D call: TRBD1 (5 bases). Germline CDR1 and CDR2: SQVTM and ANQGSEA. The V and J ends lost 6 bases and 4 bases respectively, with 15 bases between them. This CDR3 contains 13 residues. CDR3 amino acids: CSVVLYTGTEAFF. The CDR3, as DNA: TGCAGCGTCGTCCTTTATACAGGCACTGAAGCTTTCTTT.

The chain joins TRBV25-1 to TRBJ1-2, with TRBD1 matching over 9 bases. The CDR3 loop spans 15 amino acids. In germline, CDR1 is MGHDK, CDR2 SYGVNS. After removal of 3 bases from V and 5 bases from J, the junction contained 7 bases not matched to a gene. Written as DNA, the CDR3 is TGTGCCAGCAGTGACCCCGGGACAGGGAGTTATGGCTACACCTTC. Encoded protein: CASSDPGTGSYGYTF.

The rearrangement uses TRBV9 and TRBJ2-2; the match to TRBD2 covers 11 bases. Germline V gene lookup returns CDR1 SGDLS and CDR2 YYNGEE. The CDR3 covers 18 residues. The junction had 9 bases not matched to a gene; V was cut back by 0 bases and J by 5 bases. This chain's CDR3 is CASSVEDSGRAGTGELFF. CDR3 DNA sequence: TGTGCCAGCAGCGTAGAAGATAGCGGGAGGGCCGGGACCGGGGAGCTGTTTTTT. Full variable domain (outside the CDR3, taken from reference TRBV9 and TRBJ2-2): DSGVTQTPKHLITATGQRVTLRCSPRSGDLSVYWYQQSLDQGLQFLIQYYNGEERAKGNILERFSAQQFPDLHSELNLSSLELGDSALYFCASSVEDSGRAGTGELFFGEGSRLTVL.

The chain combines TRBV19 with TRBJ2-1; D may be TRBD1 or TRBD2 (5 bases each). Germline CDR1 LNHDA, CDR2 SQIVND (reference sequence). This CDR3 region has 16 residues. Trimming removed 0 bases at V and 6 bases at J, with 15 bases between. CDR3 bases: TGTGCCAGTAGTATAGACATGGGGGACCCCCCCAATGAGCAGTTCTTC. Encoded protein: CASSIDMGDPPNEQFF. Full variable domain (missing parts from reference TRBV19 and TRBJ2-1): DGGITQSPKYLFRKEGQNVTLSCEQNLNHDAMYWYRQDPGQGLRLIYYSQIVNDFQKGDIAEGYSVSREKKESFPLTVTSAQKNPTAFYLCASSIDMGDPPNEQFFGPGTRLTVL.

This clone was seen at least ten times. The V gene is TRBV6-6, the J gene TRBJ2-1; D tentatively reads TRBD1 or TRBD2 (6 bases each). Germline CDR1 MNHNY, CDR2 SVGAGI (reference sequence). Deletions cut 6 bases from V and 5 bases from J, with 17 bases between. The CDR3 runs 15 residues. The CDR3 sequence: CASSPTRGGHNEQFF. Here the CDR3 DNA reads TGTGCCAGCAGCCCGACTAGAGGGGGGCACAATGAGCAGTTCTTC.

V usage is TRBV7-9 and J usage is TRBJ2-1; 10 bases fit TRBD2. V gave up 3 bases and J gave up 5 bases; unmatched junction bases: 4. Germline loops: CDR1 SEHNR, CDR2 FQNEAQ (reference sequence). The CDR3 has 15 amino acids. The CDR3 sequence: CASSFSGRENNEQFF. The CDR3 DNA follows: TGTGCCAGCAGCTTCAGCGGGAGGGAAAACAATGAGCAGTTCTTC.

In the case of this clone: Other DNA sequences in the same sample also yield this CDR3. V gene TRBV6-6 combines with J gene TRBJ2-3, with unresolved D. The germline V and J ends were trimmed by 2 bases and 4 bases, with 4 bases remaining between them. This CDR3 comprises 12 residues. Germline V lookup: CDR1 MNHNY, CDR2 SVGAGI (reference sequence). The CDR3 coding sequence is TGTGCCAGCAGTTACAGAGCAGATACGCAGTATTTT. Translated: CASSYRADTQYF.